This passage covers 2 T cell receptor beta chains from one sample sequenced in a study of T cells in Graves' hyperthyroidism and ophthalmopathy (dated by TCRdb to about 2019). Libraries were constructed by multiplex PCR. The listed sequencing device is Illumina HiSeq 2000. The TCR beta CDR3 regions were amplified from RNA transcripts. For the first round of RT-PCR on the TCR CDR3, the HTBI primer set was used together with the Qiagen OneStep RT-PCR kit. TCRdb reprocessed the public reads (quality trimming at Q25 with fastp, clone calling with MiXCR) and kept in-frame beta chains. Rows are combined by CDR3 protein, so each entry shows the most common genes and DNA. The sample table records 650,000 to 850,000 distinct CDR3 sequences; 15% to 20% of these occur just once. The ten largest account for 15% to 20% of the sample. Sequences were obtained from blood. These TCRs come from a woman in her 50s with Graves' hyperthyroidism that later progressed to Graves' ophthalmopathy.

The gene calls are TRBV2 and TRBJ2-5; D gene uncertain. The CDR3 consists of 11 residues. The ends were cut back, 8 bases at V and 10 bases at J, with 14 bases in the middle. CDR1 and CDR2 from the germline V gene are SNHLY and FYNNEI. CDR3 sequence: CASRPTSVQYF. CDR3 nucleotides: TGTGCCAGCCGTCCGACAAGCGTCCAGTACTTC.

The sample holds one count of this clonotype. The chain uses TRBV6-1 and TRBJ1-3; no firm D call. V lost 5 bases to trimming and J lost 7 bases, with 12 bases between them. This CDR3 region has 13 residues. Germline V gene lookup returns CDR1 MNHNS and CDR2 SASEGT. The CDR3 DNA reads TGTGCCAGCAGTACCCAGCGAGGGAACACCATATATTTT. This codes for CASSTQRGNTIYF.